This T cell receptor (beta chain) was retrieved from a study of beta chain features in type 1 diabetes. Worth noting for this clone: Its target is unknown.

General study results and limits: Shorter TCRB CDR3s, moderately but significantly so, were found in Type 1 diabetes patients in all four CD4+ subsets.

The study reverse transcribed the entire isolated RNA, so it sequenced expressed TCRB transcripts. The repertoire was sequenced with immunoSEQ multiplex PCR; TCRdb's copy has only in-frame clones and lacks some. The sample has fewer than 45,000 clones, around 63% seen once. The sample was Tregs from blood. This receptor was taken from a man younger than 45 with type 1 diabetes. Some clones in this sample may be carry-over from other donors' samples.

This CDR3 reads CASSTWTSTYEQYF. CDR3 in DNA: TGTGCCAGCAGCACCTGGACTAGCACCTACGAGCAGTACTTC. The V gene is TRBV5-6, the J gene TRBJ2-7; 8 bases agree with TRBD2. The germline V gene has CDR1 SGHDT and CDR2 YYEEEE. CDR3 length: 14 residues. The V and J ends lost 4 bases and 2 bases, in that order; junction bases with no gene match: 5. The variable domain in full, with the rest retrieved from reference TRBV5-6 and TRBJ2-7, is DAGVTQSPTHLIKTRGQQVTLRCSPKSGHDTVSWYQQALGQGPQFIFQYYEEEERQRGNFPDRFSGHQFPNYSSELNVNALLLGDSALYLCASSTWTSTYEQYFGPGTRLTVT.